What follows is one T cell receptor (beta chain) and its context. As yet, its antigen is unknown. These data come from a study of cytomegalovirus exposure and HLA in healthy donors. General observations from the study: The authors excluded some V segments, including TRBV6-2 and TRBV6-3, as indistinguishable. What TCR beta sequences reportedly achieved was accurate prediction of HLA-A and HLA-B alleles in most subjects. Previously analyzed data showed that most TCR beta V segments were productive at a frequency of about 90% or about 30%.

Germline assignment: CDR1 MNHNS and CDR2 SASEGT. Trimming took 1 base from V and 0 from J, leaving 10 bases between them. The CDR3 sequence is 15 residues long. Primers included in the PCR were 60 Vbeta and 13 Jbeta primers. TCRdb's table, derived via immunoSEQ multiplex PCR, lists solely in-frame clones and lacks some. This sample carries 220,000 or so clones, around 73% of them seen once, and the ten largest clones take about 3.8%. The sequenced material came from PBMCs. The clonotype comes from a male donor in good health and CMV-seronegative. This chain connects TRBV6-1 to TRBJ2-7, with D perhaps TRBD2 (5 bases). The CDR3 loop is CASSEEEGNSYEQYF. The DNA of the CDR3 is TGTGCCAGCAGTGAAGAAGAGGGAAACTCCTACGAGCAGTACTTC.